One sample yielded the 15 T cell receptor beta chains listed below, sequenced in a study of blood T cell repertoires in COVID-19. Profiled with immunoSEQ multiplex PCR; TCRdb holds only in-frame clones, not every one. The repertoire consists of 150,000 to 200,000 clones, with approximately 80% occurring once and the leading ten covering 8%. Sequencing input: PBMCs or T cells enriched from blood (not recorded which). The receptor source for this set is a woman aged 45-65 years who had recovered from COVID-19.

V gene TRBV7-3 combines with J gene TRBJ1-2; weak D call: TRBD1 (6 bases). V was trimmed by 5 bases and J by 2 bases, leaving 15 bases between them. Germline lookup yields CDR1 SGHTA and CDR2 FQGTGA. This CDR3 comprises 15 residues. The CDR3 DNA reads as TGTGCCAGCAGCCCCTCAGGACAGCGAAACTATGGCTACACCTTC. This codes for CASSPSGQRNYGYTF.

The CDR3 reads CASSYGFQGLNEAFF. CDR3 sequence (DNA): TGTGCCAGCAGTTACGGGTTCCAGGGCCTAAATGAAGCTTTCTTT. The chain links TRBV6-2 or TRBV6-3 to TRBJ1-1, with D maybe TRBD1 (5 bases). The CDR3 loop spans 15 amino acids. Germline V gives CDR1 MNHEY, CDR2 SVGEGT. Trimming left V 2 bases short and J 7 bases short, with 17 bases between.

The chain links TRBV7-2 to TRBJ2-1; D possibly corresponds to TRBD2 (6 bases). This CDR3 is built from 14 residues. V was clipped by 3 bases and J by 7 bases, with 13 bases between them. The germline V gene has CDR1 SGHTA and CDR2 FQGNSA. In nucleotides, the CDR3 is TGTGCCAGCAGCTTTCCAGGGAGCGGGAATGAGCAGTTCTTC. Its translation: CASSFPGSGNEQFF. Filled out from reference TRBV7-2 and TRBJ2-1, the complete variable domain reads GAGVSQSPSNKVTEKGKDVELRCDPISGHTALYWYRQSLGQGLEFLIYFQGNSAPDKSGLPSDRFSAERTGGSVSTLTIQRTQQEDSAVYLCASSFPGSGNEQFFGPGTRLTVL.

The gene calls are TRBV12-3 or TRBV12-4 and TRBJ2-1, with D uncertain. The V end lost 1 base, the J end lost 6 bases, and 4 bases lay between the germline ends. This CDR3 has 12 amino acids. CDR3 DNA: TGTGCCAGCAGTTTAGTGCGCAATGAGCAGTTCTTC. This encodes CASSLVRNEQFF.

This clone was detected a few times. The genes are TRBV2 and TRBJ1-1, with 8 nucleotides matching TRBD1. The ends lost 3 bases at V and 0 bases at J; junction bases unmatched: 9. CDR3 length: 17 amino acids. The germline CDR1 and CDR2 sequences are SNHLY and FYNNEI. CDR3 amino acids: CASSDRGQGALNTEAFF. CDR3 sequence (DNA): TGTGCCAGCAGTGATCGGGGGCAGGGGGCCTTGAACACTGAAGCTTTCTTT.

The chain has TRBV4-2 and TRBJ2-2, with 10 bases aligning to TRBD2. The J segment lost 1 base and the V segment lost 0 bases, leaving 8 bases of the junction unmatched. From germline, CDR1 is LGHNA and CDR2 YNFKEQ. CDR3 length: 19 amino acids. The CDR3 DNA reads TGTGCCAGCAGCCAAGATAACCTAGCGGGAGCTCAGAACACCGGGGAGCTGTTTTTT. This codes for CASSQDNLAGAQNTGELFF.

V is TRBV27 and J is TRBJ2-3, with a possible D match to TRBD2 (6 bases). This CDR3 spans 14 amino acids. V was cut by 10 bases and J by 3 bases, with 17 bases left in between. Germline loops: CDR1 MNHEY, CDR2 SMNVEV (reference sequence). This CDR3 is CATSRRDGTDTQYF. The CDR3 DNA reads TGTGCCACCTCTCGGCGGGATGGTACAGATACGCAGTATTTT.

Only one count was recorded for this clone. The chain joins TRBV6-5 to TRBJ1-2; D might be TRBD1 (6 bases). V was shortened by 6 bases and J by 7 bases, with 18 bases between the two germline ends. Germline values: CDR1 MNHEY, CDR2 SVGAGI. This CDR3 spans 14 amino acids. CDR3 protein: CASRHNRDWGGYTF. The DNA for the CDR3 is TGTGCCAGCAGACATAACAGGGATTGGGGTGGCTACACCTTC.

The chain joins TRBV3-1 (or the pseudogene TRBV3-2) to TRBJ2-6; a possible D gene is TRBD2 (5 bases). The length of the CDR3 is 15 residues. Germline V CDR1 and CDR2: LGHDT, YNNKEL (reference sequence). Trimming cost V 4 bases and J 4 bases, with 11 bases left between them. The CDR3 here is CASSPRVYGANVLTF. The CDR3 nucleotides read TGTGCCAGCAGCCCGAGGGTCTACGGGGCCAACGTCCTGACTTTC.

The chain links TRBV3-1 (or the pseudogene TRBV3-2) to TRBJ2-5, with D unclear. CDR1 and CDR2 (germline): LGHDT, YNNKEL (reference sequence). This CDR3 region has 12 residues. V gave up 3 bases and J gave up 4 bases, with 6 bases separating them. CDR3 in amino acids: CASSHSGETQYF. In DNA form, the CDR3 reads TGTGCCAGCAGCCACAGTGGAGAGACCCAGTACTTC.

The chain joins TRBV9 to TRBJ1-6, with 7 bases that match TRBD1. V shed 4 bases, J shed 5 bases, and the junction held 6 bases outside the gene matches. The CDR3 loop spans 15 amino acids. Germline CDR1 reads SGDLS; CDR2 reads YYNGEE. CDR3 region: CASSKQGQDNSPLHF. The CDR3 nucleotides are TGTGCCAGCAGCAAACAAGGACAGGATAATTCACCCCTCCACTTT.

The DNA of the CDR3 is TGTGCCAGCAAGTCGGCGGCAGACTTTCGACAGCAGCCCCAGCATTTT. Translated, it gives CASKSAADFRQQPQHF. This rearrangement joins TRBV27 to TRBJ1-5, with D maybe TRBD1 (5 bases). V lost 7 bases, J lost 7 bases, and 23 bases lay in between. CDR3 length: 16 amino acids. Germline V gene data show CDR1 as MNHEY and CDR2 as SMNVEV (reference sequence).

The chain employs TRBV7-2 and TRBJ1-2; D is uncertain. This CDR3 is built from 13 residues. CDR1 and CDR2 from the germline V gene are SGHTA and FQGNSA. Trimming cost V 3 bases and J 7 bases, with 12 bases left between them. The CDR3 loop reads CASSFRGLSGYTF. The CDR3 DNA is TGTGCCAGCAGCTTCCGAGGTCTTAGTGGCTACACCTTC.

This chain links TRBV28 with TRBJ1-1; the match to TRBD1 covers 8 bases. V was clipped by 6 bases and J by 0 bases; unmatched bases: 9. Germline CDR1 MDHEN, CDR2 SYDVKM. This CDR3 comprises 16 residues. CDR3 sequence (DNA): TGTGCCAGCAGAGTCCTTACAGGGGGAGTGAACACTGAAGCTTTCTTT. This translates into CASRVLTGGVNTEAFF.

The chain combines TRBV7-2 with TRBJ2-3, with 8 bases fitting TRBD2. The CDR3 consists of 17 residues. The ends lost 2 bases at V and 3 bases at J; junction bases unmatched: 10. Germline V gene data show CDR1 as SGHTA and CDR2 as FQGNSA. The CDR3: CASSLSPQRGSTDTQYF. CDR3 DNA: TGTGCCAGCAGCTTATCCCCACAGCGGGGGTCAACAGATACGCAGTATTTT.